This T cell receptor (beta chain) originates from a study of CD8 T cells in ankylosing spondylitis (dated by TCRdb to 2015 to 2018). For context, the study as a whole: To find TCR variants linked to disease, the study profiled T cell receptor beta repertoires in ankylosing spondylitis patients and healthy donors. The full study cohort comprised approximately 23 ankylosing spondylitis patients and around 100 healthy donors. Peripheral blood was sampled, and synovial fluid was additionally collected from ankylosing spondylitis patients. Beyond this particular receptor, the publication reports: In peripheral blood, the disease-linked clones were found at relatively low frequencies and had a CD8+ phenotype. The disease-linked clones were reported to be significantly enriched in matched synovial fluid samples from ankylosing spondylitis patients. Some motif variants had previously been reported in the synovial fluid and blood of reactive arthritis patients, which suggests shared mechanisms of disease initiation. Blood from ankylosing spondylitis patients appeared to be characterized by a TCR beta motif made up of seven or eight highly homologous amino acid variants.

The CDR3 holds 15 amino acids from the cysteine to the phenylalanine. Only CDR3 DNA remains: 45 bases, in frame from the first base. The germline V gene (reference sequence) specifies DFQATT as CDR1 and SNEGSKA as CDR2. Cut back by 2 bases and 9 bases, the V and J ends lie 20 bases apart. The sample holds a few counts of this clonotype. No cognate antigen has been identified for it. Base qualities are not at hand, and no much larger clone is one base apart. The sequencer listed for this sample is Illumina HiSeq 2500. Quantitative 5'-RACE with molecular barcodes was used to prepare TCR beta libraries. The authors' analysis ran thus. A new computational method based on a probabilistic model of VDJ rearrangement was used to identify disease-linked TCR variants. TCRdb ran its own pipeline on the public reads, namely fastp trimming at Q25 and MiXCR clone calling, and kept in-frame beta chains. Here each entry gathers all rows of one CDR3 protein and keeps the most common genes and DNA. Clone size and V and J calls follow TCRdb, not the original study. Within this sample are 700,000 to 1,000,000 distinct CDR3 sequences, with 12% of them counted one time only. The ten largest clones add up to just over 0.5% of the sample.

The chain links TRBV20-1 with TRBJ2-1; the D gene is possibly TRBD2, with 6 bases matching. Sequenced input: blood, either unsorted or a sorted T cell fraction (not recorded which). This sequence was found in a male donor with ankylosing spondylitis. The sequenced DNA is TGCAGTGCTAGAAAGTTAGGACTACCGAGTCGTGAGCAGTTCTTC. Translated, it gives CSARKLGLPSREQFF.